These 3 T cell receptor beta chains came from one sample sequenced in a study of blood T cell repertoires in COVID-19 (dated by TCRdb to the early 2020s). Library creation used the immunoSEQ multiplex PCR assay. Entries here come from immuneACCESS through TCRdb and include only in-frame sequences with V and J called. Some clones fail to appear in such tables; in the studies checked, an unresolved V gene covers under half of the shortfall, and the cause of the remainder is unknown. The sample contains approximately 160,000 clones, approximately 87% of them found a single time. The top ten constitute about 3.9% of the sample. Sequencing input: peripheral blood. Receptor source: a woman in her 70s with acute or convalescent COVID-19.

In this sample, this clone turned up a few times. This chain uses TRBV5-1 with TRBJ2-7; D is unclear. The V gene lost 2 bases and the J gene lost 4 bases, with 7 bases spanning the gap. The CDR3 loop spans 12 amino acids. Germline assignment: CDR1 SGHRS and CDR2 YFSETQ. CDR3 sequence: CASSLDGYEQYF. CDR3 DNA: TGCGCCAGCAGCTTAGACGGGTACGAGCAGTACTTC.

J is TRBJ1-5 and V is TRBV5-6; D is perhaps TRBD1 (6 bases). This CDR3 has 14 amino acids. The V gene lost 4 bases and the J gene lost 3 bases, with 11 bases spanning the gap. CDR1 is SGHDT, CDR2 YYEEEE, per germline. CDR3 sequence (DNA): TGTGCCAGCAGCACCGGACAGCACAATCAGCCCCAGCATTTT. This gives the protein CASSTGQHNQPQHF.

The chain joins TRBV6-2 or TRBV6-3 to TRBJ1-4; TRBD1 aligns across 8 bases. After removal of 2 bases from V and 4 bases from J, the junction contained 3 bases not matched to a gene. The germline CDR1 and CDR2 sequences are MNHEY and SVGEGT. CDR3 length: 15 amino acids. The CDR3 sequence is CASSYGQGINEKLFF. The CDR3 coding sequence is TGTGCCAGCAGTTACGGACAGGGTATTAATGAAAAACTGTTTTTT.